This T cell receptor (beta chain) was retrieved from a study of blood T cell repertoires in COVID-19. Study context: PBMCs, B-cell-depleted T cells, or T cells were the source of the cDNA or gDNA that made up the material.

The V gene lost 5 bases and the J gene lost 0 bases, with 10 bases spanning the gap. The CDR3 contains 14 residues. Germline V gene data show CDR1 as MNHEY and CDR2 as SMNVEV (reference sequence). Data came from immunoSEQ multiplex PCR; TCRdb stores just in-frame clones and leaves some out. The table records about 250,000 clones, more than 70% of them present only once. The origin of this receptor is a woman aged 25 to 39 with COVID-19, enrolled during active disease. The gene calls are TRBV27 and TRBJ1-1; D is ambiguous. The material sequenced was peripheral blood. Here the CDR3 reads CASSAPGLNTEAFF. The CDR3, as DNA: TGTGCCAGCAGTGCCCCAGGCCTGAACACTGAAGCTTTCTTT.